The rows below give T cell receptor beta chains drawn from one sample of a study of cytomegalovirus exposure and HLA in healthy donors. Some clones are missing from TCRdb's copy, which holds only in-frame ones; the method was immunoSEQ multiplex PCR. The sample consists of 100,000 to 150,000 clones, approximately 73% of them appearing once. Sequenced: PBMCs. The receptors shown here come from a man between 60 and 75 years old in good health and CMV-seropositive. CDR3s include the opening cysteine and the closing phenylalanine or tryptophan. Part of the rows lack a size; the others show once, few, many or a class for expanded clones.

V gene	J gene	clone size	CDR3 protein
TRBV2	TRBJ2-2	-	CASSSKTSSTGELFF
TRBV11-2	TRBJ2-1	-	CASSLSQLSGEQFF
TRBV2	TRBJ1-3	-	CASTVVEPGNTIYF
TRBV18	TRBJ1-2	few	CASSLPTDYGYTF
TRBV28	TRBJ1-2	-	CASSFGGSAYGYTF
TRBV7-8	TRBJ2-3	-	CASSPRQTSTDTQYF
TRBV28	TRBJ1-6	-	CASSSGVFYNSPLHF
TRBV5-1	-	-	CASSWETGGYGTDTQHF
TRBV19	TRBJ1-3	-	CASSPQGGFSGNTIYF
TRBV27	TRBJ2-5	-	CASSSGLAGRETQYF
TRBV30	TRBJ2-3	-	CAWRKEGGAPDTQYF
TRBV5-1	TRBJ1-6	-	CASSLESGGNRALHF
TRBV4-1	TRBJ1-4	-	CASSQDTSSFNEKLFF
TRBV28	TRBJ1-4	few	CASSLDRRNEKLFF
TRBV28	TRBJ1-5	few	CASSLRTGGNQPQHF
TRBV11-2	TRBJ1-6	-	CASSSTAGTVNSPLHF
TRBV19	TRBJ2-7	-	CASRGWGPAEQHEQYF
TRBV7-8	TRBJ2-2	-	CASSLGWFDLQGGTGELFF
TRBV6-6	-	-	CASTSGTGQAEQYF
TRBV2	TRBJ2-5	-	CASSTRLAGGETQYF
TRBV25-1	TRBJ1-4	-	CASSEWQSQSRGKLFF
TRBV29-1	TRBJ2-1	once	CSVDGLAGNRDEQFF
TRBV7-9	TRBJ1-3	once	CASSLWDSTRNTIYF
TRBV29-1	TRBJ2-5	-	CSVEVLGTANQETQYF
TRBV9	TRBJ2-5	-	CASSLGTSGGMETQYF
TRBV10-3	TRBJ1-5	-	CAIRETRGQPQHF
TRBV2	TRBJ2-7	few	CASSEASGLAHYEQYF
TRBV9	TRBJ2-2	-	CASSVAGGLAGTGELFF
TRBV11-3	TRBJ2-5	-	CASSFTGSETQYF
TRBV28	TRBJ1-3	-	CASSYSSSGNTIYF
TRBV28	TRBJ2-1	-	CASSPLTGQGRSYNEQFF
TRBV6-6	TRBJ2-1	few	CASSYSRGTEQFF
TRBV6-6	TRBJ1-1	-	CASLGEAEAFF
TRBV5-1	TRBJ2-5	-	CASSTGARETQYF
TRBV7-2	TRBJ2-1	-	CASSLERGDTYNEQFF
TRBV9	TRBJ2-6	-	CASSVGSGAGANVLTF
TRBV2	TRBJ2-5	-	CASSRQYQETQYF
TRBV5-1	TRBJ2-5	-	CASSPGYQETQYF
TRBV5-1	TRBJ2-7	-	CASSLAGGHYEQYF
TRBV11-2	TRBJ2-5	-	CASSLRPGGQETQYF
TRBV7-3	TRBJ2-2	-	CASSLKAPETGYTGELFF
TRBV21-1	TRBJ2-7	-	CASSNEGQGHSYEQYF
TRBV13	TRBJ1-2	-	CASTPFGEGGMYGYTF
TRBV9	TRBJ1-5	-	CASSVGGHDQPQHF
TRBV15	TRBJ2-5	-	CATSVGTVKETQYF
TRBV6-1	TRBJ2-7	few	CASSSGLVYSYEQYF
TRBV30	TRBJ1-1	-	CAWSPGDTEAFF
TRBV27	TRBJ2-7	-	CASSSLGGGQGGEQYF
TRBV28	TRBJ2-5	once	CASTPVRAVGTQYF
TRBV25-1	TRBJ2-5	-	CASSLMGLAASETQYF
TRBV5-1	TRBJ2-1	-	CASSFVVGGGNNEQFF
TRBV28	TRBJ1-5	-	CASTQPGRGGQPQHF